Given below is one T cell receptor beta chain in context. The CDR3 is 13 residues long. With 7 bases clipped from V and 7 bases from J, the junction kept 12 bases outside the gene matches. Germline V gives CDR1 SQVTM, CDR2 ANQGSEA. This entry is derived from a study of blood T cell repertoires in COVID-19. Turning to the study itself: Samples of COVID-19 (acute and convalescent) were obtained from the United States, Italy and Spain. Nucleic acid was either cDNA or gDNA, and it came from T cells, B-cell-depleted T cells, or PBMCs.

Authors' analysis steps: Using reference gene primer amplification, nucleated cell counts were estimated. TCRdb's copy holds only in-frame clones and misses some; the assay was immunoSEQ multiplex PCR. V and J calls and clone size come straight from that table; D and trimming were deduced from the DNA. The data show 250,000 or so clones, 88% seen once. The receptor was isolated from a woman between 35 and 50 years old who had recovered from COVID-19. Sequencing was carried out using peripheral blood. The chain employs TRBV29-1 and TRBJ2-7; TRBD1 matches 8 bases. The CDR3 spells CSAERQGAREQYF. In DNA form, the CDR3 reads TGCAGCGCAGAGCGCCAGGGGGCGCGGGAGCAGTACTTC.